The present entry profiles one T cell receptor (beta chain) with its context. Participants came from about two dozen US areas, aged roughly 18 to 100 years. Cohorts were determined from participant-reported clinical history. Symptom resolution, clearance, or two negative PCRs marked donors in Cohort 3 as recovered. The data originate from a study of blood T cell repertoires in COVID-19. The assay was immunoSEQ multiplex PCR, and TCRdb's table has in-frame clones only and misses some. The sample contains 250,000 to 300,000 clones, more than 80% of which appear only once. V was trimmed by 2 bases and J by 12 bases, leaving 11 bases between them. The CDR3 covers 12 residues. The germline CDR1 and CDR2 sequences are LGHDT and YNNKEL (reference sequence).

The rearrangement links TRBV3-1 (or the pseudogene TRBV3-2) to TRBJ2-1, with D perhaps matching TRBD1 (5 bases). The sequenced material came from PBMCs or T cells enriched from blood (not recorded which). The receptor was derived from a woman aged 25 to 39 who had recovered from COVID-19. This chain's CDR3 is CASSQKGFRQFF. The CDR3 nucleotides read TGTGCCAGCAGCCAAAAGGGGTTTCGGCAGTTCTTC.